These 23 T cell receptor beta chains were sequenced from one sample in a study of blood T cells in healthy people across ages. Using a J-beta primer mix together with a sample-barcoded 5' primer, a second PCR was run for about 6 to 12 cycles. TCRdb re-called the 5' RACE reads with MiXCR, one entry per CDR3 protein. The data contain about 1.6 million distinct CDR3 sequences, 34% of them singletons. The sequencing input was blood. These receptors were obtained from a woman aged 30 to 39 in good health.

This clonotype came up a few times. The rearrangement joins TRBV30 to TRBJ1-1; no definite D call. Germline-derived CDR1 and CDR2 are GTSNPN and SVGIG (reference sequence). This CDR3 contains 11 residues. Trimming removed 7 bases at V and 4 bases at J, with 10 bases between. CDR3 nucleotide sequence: TGTGCCTCCTGGGTGTTCACTGAAGCTTTCTTT. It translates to CASWVFTEAFF.

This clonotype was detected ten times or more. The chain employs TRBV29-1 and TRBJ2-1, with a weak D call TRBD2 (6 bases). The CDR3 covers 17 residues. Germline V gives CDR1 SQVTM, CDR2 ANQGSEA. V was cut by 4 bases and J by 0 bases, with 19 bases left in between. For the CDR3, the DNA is TGCAGCGTTGGCGGGGACTCCATACTTAGCTCCTACAATGAGCAGTTCTTC. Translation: CSVGGDSILSSYNEQFF.

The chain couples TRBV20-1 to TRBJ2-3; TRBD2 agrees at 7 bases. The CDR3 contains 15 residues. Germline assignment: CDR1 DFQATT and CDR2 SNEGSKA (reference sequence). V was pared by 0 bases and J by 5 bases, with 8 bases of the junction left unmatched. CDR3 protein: CSARDSAGRGDTQYF. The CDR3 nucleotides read TGCAGTGCTAGAGATAGCGCGGGGAGGGGAGATACGCAGTATTTT.

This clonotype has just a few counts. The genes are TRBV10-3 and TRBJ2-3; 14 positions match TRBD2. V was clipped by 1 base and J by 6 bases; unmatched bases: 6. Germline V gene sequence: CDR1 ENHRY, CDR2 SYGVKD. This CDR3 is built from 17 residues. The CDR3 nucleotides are TGTGCCATCAGTGAGTTGGGACTAGCGGGAGTTGTGGATACGCAGTATTTT. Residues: CAISELGLAGVVDTQYF.

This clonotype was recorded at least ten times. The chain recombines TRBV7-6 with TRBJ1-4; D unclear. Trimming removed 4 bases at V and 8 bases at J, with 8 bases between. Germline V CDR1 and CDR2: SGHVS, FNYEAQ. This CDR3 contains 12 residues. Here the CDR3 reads CASSSNGEKLFF. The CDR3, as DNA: TGTGCCAGCAGCTCAAATGGCGAAAAACTGTTTTTT.

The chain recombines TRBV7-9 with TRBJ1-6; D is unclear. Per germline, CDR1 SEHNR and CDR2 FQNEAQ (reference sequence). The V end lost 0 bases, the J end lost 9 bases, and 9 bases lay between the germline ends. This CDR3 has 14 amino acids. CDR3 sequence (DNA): TGTGCCAGCAGCTTAGCAGGACGAGGTTCACCCCTCCACTTT. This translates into CASSLAGRGSPLHF.

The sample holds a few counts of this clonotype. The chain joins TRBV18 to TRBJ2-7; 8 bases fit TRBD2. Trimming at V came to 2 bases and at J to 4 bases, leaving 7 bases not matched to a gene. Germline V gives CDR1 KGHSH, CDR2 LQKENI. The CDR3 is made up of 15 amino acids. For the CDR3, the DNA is TGTGCCAGCTCACCAGGGGTAGCGGGGTTGTACGAGCAGTACTTC. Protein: CASSPGVAGLYEQYF.

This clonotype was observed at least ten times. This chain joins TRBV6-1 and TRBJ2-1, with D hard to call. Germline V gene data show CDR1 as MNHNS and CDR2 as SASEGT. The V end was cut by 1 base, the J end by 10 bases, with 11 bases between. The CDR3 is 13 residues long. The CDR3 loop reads CASSEEASREQFF. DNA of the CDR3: TGTGCCAGCAGTGAAGAAGCCTCAAGGGAGCAGTTCTTC.

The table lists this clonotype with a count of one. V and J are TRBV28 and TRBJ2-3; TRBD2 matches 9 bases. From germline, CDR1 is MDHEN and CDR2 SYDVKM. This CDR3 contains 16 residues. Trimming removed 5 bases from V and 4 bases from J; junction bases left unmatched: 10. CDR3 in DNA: TGTGCCAGCAGTCCGACACGAGCGGGAGGACCAGATACGCAGTATTTT. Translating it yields CASSPTRAGGPDTQYF.

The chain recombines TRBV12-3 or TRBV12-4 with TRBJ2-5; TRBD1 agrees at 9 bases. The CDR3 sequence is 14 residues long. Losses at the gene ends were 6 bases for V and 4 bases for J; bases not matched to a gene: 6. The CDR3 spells CASRRTGGRETQYF. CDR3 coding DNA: TGTGCCAGCAGAAGAACAGGGGGCCGAGAGACCCAGTACTTC.

The DNA for the CDR3 is TGCAGCATTAAATCGGAACGACGGTACGAGCAGTACTTC. Translating it yields CSIKSERRYEQYF. This chain joins TRBV29-1 and TRBJ2-7; no firm D call. CDR1 is SQVTM and CDR2 is ANQGSEA in the germline V gene. CDR3 length: 13 residues. The ends were cut back, 8 bases at V and 4 bases at J, with 18 bases in the middle.

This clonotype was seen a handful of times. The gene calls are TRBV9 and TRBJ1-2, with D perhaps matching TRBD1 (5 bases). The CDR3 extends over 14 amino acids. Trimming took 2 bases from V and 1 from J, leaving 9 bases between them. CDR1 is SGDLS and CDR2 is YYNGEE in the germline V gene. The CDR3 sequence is CASSVREGNYGYTF. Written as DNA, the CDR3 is TGTGCCAGCAGCGTCAGGGAAGGTAACTATGGCTACACCTTC.

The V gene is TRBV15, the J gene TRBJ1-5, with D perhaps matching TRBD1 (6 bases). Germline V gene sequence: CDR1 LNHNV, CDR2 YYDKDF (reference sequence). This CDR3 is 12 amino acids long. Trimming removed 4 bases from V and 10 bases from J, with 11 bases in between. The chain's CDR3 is CATSIGQYPQHF. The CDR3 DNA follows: TGTGCCACCAGCATCGGACAGTATCCCCAGCATTTT.

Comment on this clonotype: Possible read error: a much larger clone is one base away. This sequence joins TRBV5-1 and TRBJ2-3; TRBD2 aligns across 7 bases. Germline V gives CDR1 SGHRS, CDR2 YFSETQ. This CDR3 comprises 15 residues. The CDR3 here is CASSYLATSTGTQYF. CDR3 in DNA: TGCGCCAGCAGCTATCTAGCGACTAGCACAGGTACGCAGTATTTT.

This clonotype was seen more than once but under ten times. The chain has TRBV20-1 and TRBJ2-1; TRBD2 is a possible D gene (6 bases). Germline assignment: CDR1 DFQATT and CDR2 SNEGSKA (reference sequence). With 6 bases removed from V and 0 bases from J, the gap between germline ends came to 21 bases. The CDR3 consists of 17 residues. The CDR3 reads CSAPAMAGGSSYNEQFF. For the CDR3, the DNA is TGCAGTGCCCCCGCCATGGCCGGGGGAAGCTCCTACAATGAGCAGTTCTTC.

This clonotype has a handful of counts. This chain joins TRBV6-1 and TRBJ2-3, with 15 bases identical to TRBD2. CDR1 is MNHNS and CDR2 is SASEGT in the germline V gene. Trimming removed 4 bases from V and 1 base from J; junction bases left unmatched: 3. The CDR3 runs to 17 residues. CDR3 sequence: CASSVGLAGGGTDTQYF. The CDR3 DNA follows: TGTGCCAGCAGTGTGGGACTAGCGGGGGGCGGCACAGATACGCAGTATTTT.

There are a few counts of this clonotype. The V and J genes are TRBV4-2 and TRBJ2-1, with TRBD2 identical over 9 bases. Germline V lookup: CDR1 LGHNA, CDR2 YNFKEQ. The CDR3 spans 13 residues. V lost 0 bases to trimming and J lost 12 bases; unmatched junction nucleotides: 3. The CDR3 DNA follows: TGTGCCAGCAGCCAAGAGGGACTAGCCGGGCAGTTCTTC. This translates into CASSQEGLAGQFF.

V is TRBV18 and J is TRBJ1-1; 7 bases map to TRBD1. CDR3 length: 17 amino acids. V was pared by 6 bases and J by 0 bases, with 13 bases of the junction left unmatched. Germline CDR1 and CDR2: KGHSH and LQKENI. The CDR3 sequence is CASSLGTAYIMNTEAFF. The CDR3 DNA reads TGTGCCAGCTCGCTTGGGACAGCCTATATCATGAACACTGAAGCTTTCTTT.

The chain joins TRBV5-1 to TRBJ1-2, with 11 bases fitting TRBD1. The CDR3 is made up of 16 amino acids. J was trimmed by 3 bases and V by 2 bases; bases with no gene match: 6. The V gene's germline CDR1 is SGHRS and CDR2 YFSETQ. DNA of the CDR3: TGCGCCAGCAGCTTCGGACAGGGGGCCGGGGACTATGGCTACACCTTC. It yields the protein CASSFGQGAGDYGYTF. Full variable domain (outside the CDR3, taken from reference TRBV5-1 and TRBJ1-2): KAGVTQTPRYLIKTRGQQVTLSCSPISGHRSVSWYQQTPGQGLQFLFEYFSETQRNKGNFPGRFSGRQFSNSRSEMNVSTLELGDSALYLCASSFGQGAGDYGYTFGSGTRLTVV.

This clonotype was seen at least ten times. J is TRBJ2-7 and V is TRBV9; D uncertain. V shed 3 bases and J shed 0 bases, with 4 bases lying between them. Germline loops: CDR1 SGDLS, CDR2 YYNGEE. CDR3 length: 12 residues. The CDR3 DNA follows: TGTGCCAGCAGCGCTAACTCCTACGAGCAGTACTTC. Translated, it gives CASSANSYEQYF.

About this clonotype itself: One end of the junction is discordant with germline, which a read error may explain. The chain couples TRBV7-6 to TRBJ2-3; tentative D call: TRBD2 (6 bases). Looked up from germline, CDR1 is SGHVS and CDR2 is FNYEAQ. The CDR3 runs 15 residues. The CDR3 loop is CAGSLKAGFGDTQYF. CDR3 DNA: TGTGCCGGCAGCTTAAAAGCGGGTTTTGGGGATACGCAGTATTTT.

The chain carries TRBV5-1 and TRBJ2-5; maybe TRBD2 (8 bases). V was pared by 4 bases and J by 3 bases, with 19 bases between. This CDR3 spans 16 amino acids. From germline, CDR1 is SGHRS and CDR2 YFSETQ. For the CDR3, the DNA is TGCGCCAGCAGCCCTCGGGAGGGGGCGCGGGAAGAGACCCAGTACTTC. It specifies CASSPREGAREETQYF.

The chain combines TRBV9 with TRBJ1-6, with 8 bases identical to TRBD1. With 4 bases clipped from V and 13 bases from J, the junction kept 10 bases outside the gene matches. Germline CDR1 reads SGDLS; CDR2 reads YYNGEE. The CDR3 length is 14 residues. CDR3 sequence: CASSFGQGPFPLHF. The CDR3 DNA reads TGTGCCAGCAGCTTCGGACAGGGACCTTTCCCCCTCCACTTT.